This TCR beta chain emerged from a study of control samples from healthy donors and cancer patients. Assay used: immunoSEQ multiplex PCR; TCRdb lists only in-frame clones, some missing. This sample has over 100,000 clones, with 80% to 95% found just once. This CDR3 region has 14 residues. The V end lost 3 bases, the J end lost 14 bases, and 23 bases lay between the germline ends. Germline CDR1 and CDR2: SGDLS and YYNGEE. Worth noting for this clone: Other nucleotide sequences from this sample produce the same CDR3.

Source material: blood. This chain uses TRBV9 with TRBJ1-2; perhaps TRBD1 as D (5 bases). This clonotype was sampled from a man aged 18 to 29 in good health. The CDR3: CASSASGGGSTRTF. CDR3 DNA: TGTGCCAGCAGCGCTTCTGGTGGGGGGTCGACTCGTACCTTC.